At least ten counts were recorded for the clone carrying this T cell receptor (beta chain). Its target is unknown. Template switching added a universal primer site, and cDNA bore unique molecular identifiers. MiXCR, run by TCRdb on the 5' RACE reads, gives a single entry per CDR3 protein. The data contain hundreds of thousands of distinct CDR3 sequences, less than 9% of them singletons. The CDR3 is 14 residues long. The V gene end was trimmed by 5 bases and the J gene end by 2 bases; junction bases not matched to a gene: 7. Germline CDR1 and CDR2: DFQATT and SNEGSKA (reference sequence). The record originates from a study of identical twins. Study observations and caveats: Insertion counts were lower in abundant cord blood beta clonotypes, a trend that memory repertoires did not show. Excess low generation probability was seen in twin-shared out-of-frame alpha sequences.

These data are also associated with another study on yellow fever vaccine responses in identical twins.

This TCR came from a woman aged 18-29 years in good health. The sample consisted of memory (CD45RO+) T cells sorted from blood. The V gene is TRBV20-1, the J gene TRBJ2-3; 7 nucleotides line up with TRBD1. The DNA of the CDR3 is TGCAGTGCTGCCCGGGACAGATACACAGATACGCAGTATTTT. Its protein is CSAARDRYTDTQYF.